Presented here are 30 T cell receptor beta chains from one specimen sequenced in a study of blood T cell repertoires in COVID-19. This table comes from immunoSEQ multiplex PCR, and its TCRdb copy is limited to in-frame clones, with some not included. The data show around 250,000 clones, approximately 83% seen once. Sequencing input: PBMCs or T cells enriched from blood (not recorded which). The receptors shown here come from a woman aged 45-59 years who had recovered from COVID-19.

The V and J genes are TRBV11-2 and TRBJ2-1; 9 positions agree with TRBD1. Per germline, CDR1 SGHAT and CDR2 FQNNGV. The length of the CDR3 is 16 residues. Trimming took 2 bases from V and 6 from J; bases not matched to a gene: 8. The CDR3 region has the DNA TGTGCCAGCAGCTTACATCCGGGACAGGGCCTCAATGAGCAGTTCTTC. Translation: CASSLHPGQGLNEQFF.

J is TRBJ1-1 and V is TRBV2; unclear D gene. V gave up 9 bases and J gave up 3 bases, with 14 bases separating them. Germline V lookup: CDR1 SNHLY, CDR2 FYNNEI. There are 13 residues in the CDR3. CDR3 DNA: TGTGCCAGTATAGCCTCACCCTACACTGAAGCTTTCTTT. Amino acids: CASIASPYTEAFF.

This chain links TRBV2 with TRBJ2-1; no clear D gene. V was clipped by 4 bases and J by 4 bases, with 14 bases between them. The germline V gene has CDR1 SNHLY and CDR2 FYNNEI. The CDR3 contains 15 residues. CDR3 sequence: CASSALPDFYNEQFF. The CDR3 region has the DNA TGTGCCAGCAGTGCTCTCCCTGACTTTTACAATGAGCAGTTCTTC. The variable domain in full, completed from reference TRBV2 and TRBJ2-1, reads EPEVTQTPSHQVTQMGQEVILRCVPISNHLYFYWYRQILGQKVEFLVSFYNNEISEKSEIFDDQFSVERPDGSNFTLKIRSTKLEDSAMYFCASSALPDFYNEQFFGPGTRLTVL.

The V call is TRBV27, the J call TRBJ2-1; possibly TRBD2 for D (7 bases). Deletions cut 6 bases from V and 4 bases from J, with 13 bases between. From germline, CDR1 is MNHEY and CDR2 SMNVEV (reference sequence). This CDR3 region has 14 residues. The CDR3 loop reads CASSPGGLYNEQFF. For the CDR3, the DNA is TGTGCCAGCAGCCCGGGGGGCTTATACAATGAGCAGTTCTTC.

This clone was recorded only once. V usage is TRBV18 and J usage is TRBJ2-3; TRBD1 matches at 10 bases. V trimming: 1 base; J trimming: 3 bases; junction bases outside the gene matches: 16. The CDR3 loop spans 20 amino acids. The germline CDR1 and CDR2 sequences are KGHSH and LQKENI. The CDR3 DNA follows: TGTGCCAGCTCACCACTTCAACTTACCGGACAGGGGGTTTCTACAGATACGCAGTATTTT. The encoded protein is CASSPLQLTGQGVSTDTQYF.

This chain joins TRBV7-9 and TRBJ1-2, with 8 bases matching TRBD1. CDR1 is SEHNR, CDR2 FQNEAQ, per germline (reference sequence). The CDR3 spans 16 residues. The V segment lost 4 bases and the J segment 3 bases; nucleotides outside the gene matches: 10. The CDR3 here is CASSSTTGARDYGYTF. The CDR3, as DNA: TGTGCCAGCAGCTCCACGACAGGGGCAAGAGACTATGGCTACACCTTC.

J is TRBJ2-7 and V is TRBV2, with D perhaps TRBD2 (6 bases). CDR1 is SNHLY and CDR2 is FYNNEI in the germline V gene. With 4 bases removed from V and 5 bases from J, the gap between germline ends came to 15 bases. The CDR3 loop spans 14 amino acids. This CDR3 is CASSVWAGRDEQYF. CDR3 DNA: TGTGCCAGCAGTGTTTGGGCGGGAAGAGACGAGCAGTACTTC.

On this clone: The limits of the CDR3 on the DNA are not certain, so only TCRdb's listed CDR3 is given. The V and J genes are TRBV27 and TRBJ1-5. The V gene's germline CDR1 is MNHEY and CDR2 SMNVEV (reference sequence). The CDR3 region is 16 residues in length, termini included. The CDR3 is CASSSSSLTGNQPQHF.

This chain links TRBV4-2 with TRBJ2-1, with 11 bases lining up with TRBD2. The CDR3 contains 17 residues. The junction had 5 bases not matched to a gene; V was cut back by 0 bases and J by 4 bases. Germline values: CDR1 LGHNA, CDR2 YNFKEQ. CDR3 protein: CASSQDRWTSGYNEQFF. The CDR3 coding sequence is TGTGCCAGCAGCCAAGATCGATGGACTAGCGGGTACAATGAGCAGTTCTTC.

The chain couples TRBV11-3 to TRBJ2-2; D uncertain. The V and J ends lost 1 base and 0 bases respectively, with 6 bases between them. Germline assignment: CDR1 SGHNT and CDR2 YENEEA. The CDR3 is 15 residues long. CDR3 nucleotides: TGTGCCAGCAGCTTAGGGAGCGCGAACACCGGGGAGCTGTTTTTT. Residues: CASSLGSANTGELFF.

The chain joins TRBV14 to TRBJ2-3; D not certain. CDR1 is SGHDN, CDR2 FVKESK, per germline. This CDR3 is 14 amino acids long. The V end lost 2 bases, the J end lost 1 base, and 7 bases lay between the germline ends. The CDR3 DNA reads TGTGCCAGCAGCCAACTTACAGGCACAGATACGCAGTATTTT. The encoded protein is CASSQLTGTDTQYF. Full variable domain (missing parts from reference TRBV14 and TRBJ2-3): EAGVTQFPSHSVIEKGQTVTLRCDPISGHDNLYWYRRVMGKEIKFLLHFVKESKQDESGMPNNRFLAERTGGTYSTLKVQPAELEDSGVYFCASSQLTGTDTQYFGPGTRLTVL.

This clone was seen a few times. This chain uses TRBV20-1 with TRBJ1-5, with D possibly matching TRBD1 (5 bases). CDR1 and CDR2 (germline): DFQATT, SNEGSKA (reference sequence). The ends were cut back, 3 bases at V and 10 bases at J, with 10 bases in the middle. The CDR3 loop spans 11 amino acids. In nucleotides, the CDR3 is TGCAGTGCTAGCGGGGGTACACCCCAGCATTTT. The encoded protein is CSASGGTPQHF.

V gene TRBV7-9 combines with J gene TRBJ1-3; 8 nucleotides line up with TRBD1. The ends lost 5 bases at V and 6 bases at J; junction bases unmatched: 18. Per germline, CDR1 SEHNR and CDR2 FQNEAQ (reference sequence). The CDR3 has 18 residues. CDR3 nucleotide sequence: TGTGCCAGCAGCGGGGGCGCCAGGGGGCGGTTCGAGTTAAACACCATATATTTT. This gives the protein CASSGGARGRFELNTIYF.

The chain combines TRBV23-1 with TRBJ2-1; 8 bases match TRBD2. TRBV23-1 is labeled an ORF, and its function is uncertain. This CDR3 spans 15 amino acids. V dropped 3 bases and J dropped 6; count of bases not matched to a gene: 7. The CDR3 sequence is CASSQAGTSGNEQFF. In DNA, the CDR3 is TGCGCCAGCAGTCAGGCCGGGACTAGTGGCAATGAGCAGTTCTTC.

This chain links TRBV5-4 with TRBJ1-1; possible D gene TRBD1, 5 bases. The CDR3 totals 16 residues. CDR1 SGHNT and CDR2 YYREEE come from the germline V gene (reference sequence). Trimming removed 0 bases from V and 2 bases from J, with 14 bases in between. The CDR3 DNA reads TGTGCCAGCAGCTTGGGTGGGGGGAAATCCAACACTGAAGCTTTCTTT. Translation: CASSLGGGKSNTEAFF.

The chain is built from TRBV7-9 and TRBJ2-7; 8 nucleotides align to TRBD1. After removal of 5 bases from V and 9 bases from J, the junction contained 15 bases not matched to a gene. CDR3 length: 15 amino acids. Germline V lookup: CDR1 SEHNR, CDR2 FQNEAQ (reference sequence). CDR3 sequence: CASSTGTGESFGQYF. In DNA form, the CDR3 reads TGTGCCAGCAGCACCGGGACAGGCGAGTCTTTCGGGCAGTACTTC.

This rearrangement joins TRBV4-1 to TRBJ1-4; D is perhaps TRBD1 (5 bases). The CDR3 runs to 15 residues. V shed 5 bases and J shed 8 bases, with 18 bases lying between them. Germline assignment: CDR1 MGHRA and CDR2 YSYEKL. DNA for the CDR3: TGCGCCAGCAGCGATAGGGGTGTGGCGGACGAAAAACTGTTTTTT. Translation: CASSDRGVADEKLFF.

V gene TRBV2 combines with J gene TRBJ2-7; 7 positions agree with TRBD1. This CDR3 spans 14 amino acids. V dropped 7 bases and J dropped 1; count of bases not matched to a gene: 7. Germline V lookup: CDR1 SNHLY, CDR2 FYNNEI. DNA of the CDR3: TGTGCCAGCATCATACAGGGGCCTTCCTACGAGCAGTACTTC. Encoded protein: CASIIQGPSYEQYF.

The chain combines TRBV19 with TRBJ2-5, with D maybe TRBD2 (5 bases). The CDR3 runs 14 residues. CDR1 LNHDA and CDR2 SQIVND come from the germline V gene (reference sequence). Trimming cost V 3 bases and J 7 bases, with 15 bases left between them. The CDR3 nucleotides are TGTGCCAGTAGTATCGAGGGAAAAGTTGGGACCCAGTACTTC. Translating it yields CASSIEGKVGTQYF. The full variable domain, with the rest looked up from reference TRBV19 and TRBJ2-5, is DGGITQSPKYLFRKEGQNVTLSCEQNLNHDAMYWYRQDPGQGLRLIYYSQIVNDFQKGDIAEGYSVSREKKESFPLTVTSAQKNPTAFYLCASSIEGKVGTQYFGPGTRLLVL.

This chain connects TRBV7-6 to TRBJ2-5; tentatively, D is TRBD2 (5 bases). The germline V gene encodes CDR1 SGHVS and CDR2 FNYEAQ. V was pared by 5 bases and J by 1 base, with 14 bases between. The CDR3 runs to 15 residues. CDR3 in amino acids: CASSPMSGIQETQYF. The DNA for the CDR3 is TGTGCCAGCAGCCCAATGTCGGGGATCCAAGAGACCCAGTACTTC.

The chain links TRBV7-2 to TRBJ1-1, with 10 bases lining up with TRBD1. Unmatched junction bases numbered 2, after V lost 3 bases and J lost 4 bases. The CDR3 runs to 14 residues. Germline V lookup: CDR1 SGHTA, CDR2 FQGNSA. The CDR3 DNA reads TGTGCCAGCAGCTTGGGACAGGGGTTCACTGAAGCTTTCTTT. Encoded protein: CASSLGQGFTEAFF. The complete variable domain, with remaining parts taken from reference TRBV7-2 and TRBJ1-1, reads GAGVSQSPSNKVTEKGKDVELRCDPISGHTALYWYRQSLGQGLEFLIYFQGNSAPDKSGLPSDRFSAERTGGSVSTLTIQRTQQEDSAVYLCASSLGQGFTEAFFGQGTRLTVV.

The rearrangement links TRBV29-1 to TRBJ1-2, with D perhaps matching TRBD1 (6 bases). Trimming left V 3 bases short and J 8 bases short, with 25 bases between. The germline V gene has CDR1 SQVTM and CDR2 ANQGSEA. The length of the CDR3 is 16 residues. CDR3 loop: CSVDASHGIGGYGYTF. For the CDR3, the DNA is TGCAGCGTTGACGCTTCGCATGGAATTGGGGGCTACGGCTACACCTTC.

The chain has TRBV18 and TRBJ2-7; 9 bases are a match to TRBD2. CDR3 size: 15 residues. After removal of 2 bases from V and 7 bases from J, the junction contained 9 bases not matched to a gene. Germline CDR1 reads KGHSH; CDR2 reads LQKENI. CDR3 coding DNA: TGTGCCAGCTCACCATCAGCGGGAGGCCCCTGGGAGCAGTACTTC. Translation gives CASSPSAGGPWEQYF.

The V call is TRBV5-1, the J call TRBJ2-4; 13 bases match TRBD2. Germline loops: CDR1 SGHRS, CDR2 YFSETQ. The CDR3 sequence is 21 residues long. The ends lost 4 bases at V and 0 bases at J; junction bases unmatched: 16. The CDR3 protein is CASSPRTSGSSADLAKNIQYF. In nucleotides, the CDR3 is TGCGCCAGCAGCCCAAGGACTAGCGGGAGCTCGGCGGACTTAGCCAAAAACATTCAGTACTTC.

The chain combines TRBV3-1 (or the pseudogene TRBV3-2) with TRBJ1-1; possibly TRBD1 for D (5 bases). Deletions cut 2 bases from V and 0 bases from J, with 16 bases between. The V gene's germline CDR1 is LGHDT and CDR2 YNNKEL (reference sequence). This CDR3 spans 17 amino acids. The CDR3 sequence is CASSQRGREGVNTEAFF. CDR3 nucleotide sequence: TGTGCCAGCAGCCAAAGAGGAAGGGAAGGGGTGAACACTGAAGCTTTCTTT.

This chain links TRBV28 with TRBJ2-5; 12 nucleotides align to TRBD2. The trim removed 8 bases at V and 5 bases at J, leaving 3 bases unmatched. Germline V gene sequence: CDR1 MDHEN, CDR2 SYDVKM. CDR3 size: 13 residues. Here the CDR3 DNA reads TGTGCCAGCGGGCTAGCGGGGGGGGAGACCCAGTACTTC. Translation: CASGLAGGETQYF.

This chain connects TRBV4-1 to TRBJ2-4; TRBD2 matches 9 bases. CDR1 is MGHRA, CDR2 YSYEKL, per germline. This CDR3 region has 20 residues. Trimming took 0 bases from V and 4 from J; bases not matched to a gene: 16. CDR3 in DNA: TGCGCCAGCAGCCAAGAGGGGCGTGTAGCGGGAGAATATTTTAAAAACATTCAGTACTTC. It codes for CASSQEGRVAGEYFKNIQYF.

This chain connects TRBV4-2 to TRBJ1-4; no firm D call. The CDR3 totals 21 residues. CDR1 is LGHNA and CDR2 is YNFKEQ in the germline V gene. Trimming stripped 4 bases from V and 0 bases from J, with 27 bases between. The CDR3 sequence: CASSLLLRSDIWSSTNEKLFF. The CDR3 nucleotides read TGTGCCAGCAGCCTCCTCCTAAGGTCAGATATATGGAGTTCAACTAATGAAAAACTGTTTTTT.

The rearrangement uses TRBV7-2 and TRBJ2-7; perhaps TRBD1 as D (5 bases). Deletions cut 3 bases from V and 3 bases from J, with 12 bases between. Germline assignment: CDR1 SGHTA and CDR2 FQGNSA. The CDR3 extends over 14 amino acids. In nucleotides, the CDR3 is TGTGCCAGCAGCTTTACGGCTCAGGGCTACGAGCAGTACTTC. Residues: CASSFTAQGYEQYF. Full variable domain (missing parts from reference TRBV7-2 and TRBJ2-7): GAGVSQSPSNKVTEKGKDVELRCDPISGHTALYWYRQSLGQGLEFLIYFQGNSAPDKSGLPSDRFSAERTGGSVSTLTIQRTQQEDSAVYLCASSFTAQGYEQYFGPGTRLTVT.

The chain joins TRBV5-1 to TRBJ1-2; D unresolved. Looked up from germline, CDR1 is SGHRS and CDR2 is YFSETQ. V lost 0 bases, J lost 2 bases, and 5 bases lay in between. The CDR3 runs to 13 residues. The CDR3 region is CASSLERNYGYTF. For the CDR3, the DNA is TGCGCCAGCAGCTTGGAGCGAAACTATGGCTACACCTTC.